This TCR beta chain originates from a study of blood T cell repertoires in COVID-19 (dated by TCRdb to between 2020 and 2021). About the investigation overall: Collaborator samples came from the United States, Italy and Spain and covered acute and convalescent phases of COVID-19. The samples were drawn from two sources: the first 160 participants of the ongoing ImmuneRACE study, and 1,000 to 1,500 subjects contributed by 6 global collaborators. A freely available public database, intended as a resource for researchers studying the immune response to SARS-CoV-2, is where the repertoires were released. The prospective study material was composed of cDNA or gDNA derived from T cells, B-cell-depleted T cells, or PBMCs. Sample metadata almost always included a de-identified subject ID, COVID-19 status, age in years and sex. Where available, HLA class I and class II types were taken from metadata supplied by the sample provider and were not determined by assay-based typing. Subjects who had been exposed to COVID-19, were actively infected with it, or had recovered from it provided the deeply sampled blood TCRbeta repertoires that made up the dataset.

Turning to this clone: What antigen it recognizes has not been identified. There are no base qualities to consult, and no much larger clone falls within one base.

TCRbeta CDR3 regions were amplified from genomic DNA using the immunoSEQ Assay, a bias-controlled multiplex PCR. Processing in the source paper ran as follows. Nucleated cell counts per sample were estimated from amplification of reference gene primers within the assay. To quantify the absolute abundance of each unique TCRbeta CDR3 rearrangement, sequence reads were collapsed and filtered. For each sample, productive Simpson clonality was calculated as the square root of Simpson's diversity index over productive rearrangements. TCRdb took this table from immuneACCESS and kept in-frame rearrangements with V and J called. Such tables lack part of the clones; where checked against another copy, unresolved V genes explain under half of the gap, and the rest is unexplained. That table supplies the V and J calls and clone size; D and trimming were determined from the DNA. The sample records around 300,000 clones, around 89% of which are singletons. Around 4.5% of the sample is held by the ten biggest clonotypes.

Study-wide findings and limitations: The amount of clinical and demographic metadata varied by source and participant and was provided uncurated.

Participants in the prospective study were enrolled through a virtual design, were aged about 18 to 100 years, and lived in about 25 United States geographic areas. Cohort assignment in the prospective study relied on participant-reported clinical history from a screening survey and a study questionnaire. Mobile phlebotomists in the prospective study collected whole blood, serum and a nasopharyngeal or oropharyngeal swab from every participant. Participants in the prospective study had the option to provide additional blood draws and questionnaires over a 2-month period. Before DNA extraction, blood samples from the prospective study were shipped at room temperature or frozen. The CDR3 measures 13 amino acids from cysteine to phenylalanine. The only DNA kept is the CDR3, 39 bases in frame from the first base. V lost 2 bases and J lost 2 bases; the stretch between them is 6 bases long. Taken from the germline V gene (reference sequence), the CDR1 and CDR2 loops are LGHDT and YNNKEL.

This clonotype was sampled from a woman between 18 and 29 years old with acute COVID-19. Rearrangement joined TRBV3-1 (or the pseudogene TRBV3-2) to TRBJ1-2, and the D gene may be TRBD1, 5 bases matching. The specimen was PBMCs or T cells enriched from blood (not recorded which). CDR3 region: CASSQKGNYGYTF. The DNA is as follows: TGTGCCAGCAGCCAAAAGGGGAACTATGGCTACACCTTC.